Sequencing of this T cell receptor beta chain was carried out in a study of OX40 agonist ivuxolimab in advanced cancers. Whole-study results and caveats: Relatively little clonal expansion, among the lowest observed, appeared in partial responders at 0.1-3.0 mg/kg. By week 6 at 0.1 to 3.0 mg/kg, blood CD4+ and CD8+ T cells had expanded clonally.

The repertoire was sequenced with immunoSEQ multiplex PCR; TCRdb's copy has only in-frame clones and lacks some. This sample has roughly 48,000 clones, with less than 90% found just once. V was cut by 0 bases and J by 0 bases, with 9 bases left in between. Germline V gene lookup returns CDR1 SEHNR and CDR2 FQNEAQ (reference sequence). The CDR3 totals 15 residues. Note on this clone: Its specificity is not known.

The sequencing here drew on CD4+ or CD8+ T cells sorted from blood, taken in a trial of the OX40 agonist ivuxolimab. The TCR originated in an adult with an advanced solid tumor such as melanoma, head and neck, liver or kidney cancer. The chain has TRBV7-9 and TRBJ2-7, with D perhaps matching TRBD1 or TRBD2 (5 bases each). The CDR3 protein is CASSLAGGFSYEQYF. Here the CDR3 DNA reads TGTGCCAGCAGCTTAGCTGGGGGATTCTCCTACGAGCAGTACTTC.